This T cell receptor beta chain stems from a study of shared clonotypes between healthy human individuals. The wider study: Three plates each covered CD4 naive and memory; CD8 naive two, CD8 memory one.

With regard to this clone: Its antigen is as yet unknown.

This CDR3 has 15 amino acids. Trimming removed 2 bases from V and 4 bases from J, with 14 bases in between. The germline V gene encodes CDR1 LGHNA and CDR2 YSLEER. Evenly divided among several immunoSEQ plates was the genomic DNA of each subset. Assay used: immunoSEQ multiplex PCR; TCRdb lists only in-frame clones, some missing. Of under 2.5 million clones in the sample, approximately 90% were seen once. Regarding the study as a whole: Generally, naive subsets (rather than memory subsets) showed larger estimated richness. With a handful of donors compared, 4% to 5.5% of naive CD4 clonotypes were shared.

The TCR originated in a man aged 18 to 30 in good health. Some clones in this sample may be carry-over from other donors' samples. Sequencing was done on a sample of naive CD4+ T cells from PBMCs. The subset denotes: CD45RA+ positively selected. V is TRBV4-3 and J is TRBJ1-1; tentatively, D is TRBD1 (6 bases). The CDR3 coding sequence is TGCGCCAGCAGCCAACAACAGGGATGGGTCACTGAAGCTTTCTTT. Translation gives CASSQQQGWVTEAFF.